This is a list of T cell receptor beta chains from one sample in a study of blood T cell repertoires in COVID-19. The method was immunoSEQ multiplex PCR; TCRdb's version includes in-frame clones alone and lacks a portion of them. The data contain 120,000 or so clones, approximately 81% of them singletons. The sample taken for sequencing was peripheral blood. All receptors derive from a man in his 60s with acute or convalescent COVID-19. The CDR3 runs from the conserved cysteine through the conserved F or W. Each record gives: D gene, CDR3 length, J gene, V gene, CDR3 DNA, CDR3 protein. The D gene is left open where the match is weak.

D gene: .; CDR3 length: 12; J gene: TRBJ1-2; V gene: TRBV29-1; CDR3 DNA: TGCAGCGTCAGGGACACGTTTTTCGGCTACACCTTC; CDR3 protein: CSVRDTFFGYTF
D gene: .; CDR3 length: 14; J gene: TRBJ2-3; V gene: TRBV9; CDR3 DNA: TGTGCCAGCAGCGCACAGGGTAACACAGATACGCAGTATTTT; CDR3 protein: CASSAQGNTDTQYF
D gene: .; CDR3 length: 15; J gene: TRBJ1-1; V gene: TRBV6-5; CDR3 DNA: TGTGCCAGCAGTTCTGGGGGGGGGACTTACACTGAAGCTTTCTTT; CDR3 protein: CASSSGGGTYTEAFF
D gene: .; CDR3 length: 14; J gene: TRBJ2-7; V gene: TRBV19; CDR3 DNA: TGTGCCAGTAGTATTAACACCCTCTCCTACGAGCAGTACTTC; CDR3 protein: CASSINTLSYEQYF
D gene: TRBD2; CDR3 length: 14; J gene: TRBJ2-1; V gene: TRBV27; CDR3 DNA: TGTGCCAGTTCTGGTGGGAGGGCGGGCGATGAGCAGTTCTTC; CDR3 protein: CASSGGRAGDEQFF
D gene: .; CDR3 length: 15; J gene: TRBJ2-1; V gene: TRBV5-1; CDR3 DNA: TGCGCCAGCAGCCCCACAGGGAACTCCTACAATGAGCAGTTCTTC; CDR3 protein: CASSPTGNSYNEQFF
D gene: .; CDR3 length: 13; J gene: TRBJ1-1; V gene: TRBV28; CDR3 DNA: TGTGCCAGCAGTTTTCGAGGATGGGAGTCAGCTTTCTTT; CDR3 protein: CASSFRGWESAFF
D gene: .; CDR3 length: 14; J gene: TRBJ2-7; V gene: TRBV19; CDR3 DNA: TGTGCCAGTAGTTCGCAGTCAAAGGAGTACGAGCAGTACTTC; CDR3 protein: CASSSQSKEYEQYF
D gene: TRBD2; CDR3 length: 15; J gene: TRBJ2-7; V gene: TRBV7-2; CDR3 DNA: TGTGCCAGCAGCCCCTGGGCTAGCGGTGCCTACGAGCAGTACTTC; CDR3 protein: CASSPWASGAYEQYF
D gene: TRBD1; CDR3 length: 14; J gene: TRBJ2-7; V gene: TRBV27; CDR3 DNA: TGTGCCAGCAGTCAAGACAGGGAAGCCTACGAGCAGTACTTC; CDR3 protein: CASSQDREAYEQYF
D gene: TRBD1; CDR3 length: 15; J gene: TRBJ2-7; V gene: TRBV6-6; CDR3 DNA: TGTGCCAGCAGTTACGGGACAGGAGGGACCTACGAGCAGTACTTC; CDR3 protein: CASSYGTGGTYEQYF